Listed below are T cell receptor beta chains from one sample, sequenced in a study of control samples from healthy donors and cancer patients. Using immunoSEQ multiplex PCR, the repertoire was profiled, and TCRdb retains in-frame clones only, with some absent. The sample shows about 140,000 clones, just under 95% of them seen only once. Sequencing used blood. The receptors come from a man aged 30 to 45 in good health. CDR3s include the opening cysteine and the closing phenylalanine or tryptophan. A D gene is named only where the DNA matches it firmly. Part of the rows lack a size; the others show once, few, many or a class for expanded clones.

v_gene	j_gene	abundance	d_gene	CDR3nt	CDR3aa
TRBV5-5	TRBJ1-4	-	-	TGTGCCAGCAGCTTGGTTTCTAGAGAAAAACTGTTTTTT	CASSLVSREKLFF
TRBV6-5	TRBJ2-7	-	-	TGTGCCAGCAGTCCAACAGAGAACCGCGAGCAGTACTTC	CASSPTENREQYF
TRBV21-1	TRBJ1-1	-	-	TGTGCCAGCAGCAAAAAGGAAGATACTAGTCTGAACACTGAAGCTTTCTTT	CASSKKEDTSLNTEAFF
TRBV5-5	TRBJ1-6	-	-	TGTGCCAGCAGCCCCGGGGGGGTCTCGGCCCTCCACTTT	CASSPGGVSALHF
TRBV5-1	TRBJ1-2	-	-	TGCGCCAGCAGCTCGAGGACGGACGGATATGGCTACACCTTC	CASSSRTDGYGYTF
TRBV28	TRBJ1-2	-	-	TGTGCCAGCAGTCGACTCAGGGCCAACTATGGCTACACCTTC	CASSRLRANYGYTF
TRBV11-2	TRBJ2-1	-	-	TGTGCCAGCACCGACGGGTTAGGGGAAGGTAATGAGCAGTTCTTC	CASTDGLGEGNEQFF
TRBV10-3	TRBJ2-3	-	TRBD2	TGTGCCACCAGAACTAGCGGGAGGGCCGAAATATCAGATACGCAGTATTTT	CATRTSGRAEISDTQYF
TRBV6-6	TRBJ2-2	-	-	TGTGCCAGCAGTTACTCCTTCGGCGGGGAGCTGTTTTTT	CASSYSFGGELFF
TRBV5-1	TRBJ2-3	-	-	TGCGCCAGCAGCCTGGAGGGCTCGGCAGATACGCAGTATTTT	CASSLEGSADTQYF
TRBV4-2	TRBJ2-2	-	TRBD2	TGTGCCAGCAGCAAATCAGGTTGGGCGGGAGACAGCACCGGGGAGCTGTTTTTT	CASSKSGWAGDSTGELFF
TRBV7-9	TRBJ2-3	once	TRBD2	TGTGCCAGCAGCTCCCCTTTTGACCGGCTAGCGGGAGTGATAAGTACGCAGTATTTT	CASSSPFDRLAGVISTQYF
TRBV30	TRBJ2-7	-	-	TGTGCCTGGAGCGGGATTGGGACATCCTTATACGAGCAGTACTTC	CAWSGIGTSLYEQYF
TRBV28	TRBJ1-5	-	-	TGTGCCAGCAGTTTATCGGGTCAGCCCCAGCATTTT	CASSLSGQPQHF
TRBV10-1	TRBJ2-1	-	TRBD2	TGCGCCAGCAGTGAGTCTGGACTAGCGGGAGGAGCGGACTACAATGAGCAGTTCTTC	CASSESGLAGGADYNEQFF
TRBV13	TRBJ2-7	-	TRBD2	TGTGCCAGCAGCTTTCGACTAGCGGGAGAGTACGAGCAGTACTTC	CASSFRLAGEYEQYF
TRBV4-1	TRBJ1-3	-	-	TGCGCCAGCAGCCAAGAGGGGGCGCAAGGAAACACCATATATTTT	CASSQEGAQGNTIYF
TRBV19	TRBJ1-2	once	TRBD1	TGTGCCAGTACCGGGACAGGGGTTCGGGGCTACACCTTC	CASTGTGVRGYTF
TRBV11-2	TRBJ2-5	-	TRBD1	TGTGCCAGCAGCTTCGACAGGGTTGGAGAGACCCAGTACTTC	CASSFDRVGETQYF
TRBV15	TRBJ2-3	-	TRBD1	TGTGCCACCAGCAGGACAGGGTTGAGGGCAGATACGCAGTATTTT	CATSRTGLRADTQYF
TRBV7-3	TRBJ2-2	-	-	TGTGCCAGCAGCTTCCAATTGGGCGGGGAGCTGTTTTTT	CASSFQLGGELFF
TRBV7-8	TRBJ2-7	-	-	TGTGCCAGCAGCTTAGCGACCGTGACTCTCTCCTACGAGCAGTACTTC	CASSLATVTLSYEQYF
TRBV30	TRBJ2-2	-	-	TGTGCCTGGAGTGTAATTGGGACCGGGGAGCTGTTTTTT	CAWSVIGTGELFF
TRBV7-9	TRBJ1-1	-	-	TGTGCCAGCAGATTTATTTCGGGGCTTCGAGGGATGAACACTGAAGCTTTCTTT	CASRFISGLRGMNTEAFF
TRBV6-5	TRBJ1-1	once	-	TGTGCCAGCAGTTACTCGAGGCAGGCCAACACTGAAGCTTTCTTT	CASSYSRQANTEAFF
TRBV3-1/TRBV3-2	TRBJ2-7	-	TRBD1	TGTGCCAGCAGCCAAGAGGGGACAGGAGTCTACGAGCAGTACTTC	CASSQEGTGVYEQYF